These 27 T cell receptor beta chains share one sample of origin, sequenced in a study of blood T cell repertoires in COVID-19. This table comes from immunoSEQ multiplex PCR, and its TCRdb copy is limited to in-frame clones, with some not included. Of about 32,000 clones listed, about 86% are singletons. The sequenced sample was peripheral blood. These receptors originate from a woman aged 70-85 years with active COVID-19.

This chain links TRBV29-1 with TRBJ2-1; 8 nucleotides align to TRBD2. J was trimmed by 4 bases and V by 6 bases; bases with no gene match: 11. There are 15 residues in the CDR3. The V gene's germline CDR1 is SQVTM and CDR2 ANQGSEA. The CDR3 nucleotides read TGCAGCGTGGGGAGGGGGAGCGGGGGTTACAATGAGCAGTTCTTC. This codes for CSVGRGSGGYNEQFF.

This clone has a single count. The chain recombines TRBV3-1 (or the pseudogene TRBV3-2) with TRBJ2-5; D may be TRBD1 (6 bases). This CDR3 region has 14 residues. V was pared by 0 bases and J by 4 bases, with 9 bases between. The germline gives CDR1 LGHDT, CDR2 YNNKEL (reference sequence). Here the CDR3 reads CASSQDLRGETQYF. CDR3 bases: TGTGCCAGCAGCCAAGATCTCAGGGGAGAGACCCAGTACTTC.

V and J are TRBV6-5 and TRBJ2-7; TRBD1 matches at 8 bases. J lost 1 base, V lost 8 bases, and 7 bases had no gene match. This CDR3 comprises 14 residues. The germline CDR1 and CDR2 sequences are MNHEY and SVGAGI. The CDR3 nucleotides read TGTGCCAGCGGGAGACAGGGGCATTCCTACGAGCAGTACTTC. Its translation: CASGRQGHSYEQYF.

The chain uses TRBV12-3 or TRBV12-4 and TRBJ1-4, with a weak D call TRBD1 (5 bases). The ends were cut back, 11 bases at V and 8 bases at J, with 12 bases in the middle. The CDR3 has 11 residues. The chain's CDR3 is CAVGAREKLFF. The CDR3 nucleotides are TGTGCCGTTGGGGCTCGGGAAAAACTGTTTTTT.

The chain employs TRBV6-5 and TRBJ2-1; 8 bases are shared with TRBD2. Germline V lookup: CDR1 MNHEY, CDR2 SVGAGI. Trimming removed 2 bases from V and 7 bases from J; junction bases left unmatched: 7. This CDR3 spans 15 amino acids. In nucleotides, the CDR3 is TGTGCCAGCAGTTACGCCGGGAGGGCGGGTAATGAGCAGTTCTTC. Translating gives CASSYAGRAGNEQFF.

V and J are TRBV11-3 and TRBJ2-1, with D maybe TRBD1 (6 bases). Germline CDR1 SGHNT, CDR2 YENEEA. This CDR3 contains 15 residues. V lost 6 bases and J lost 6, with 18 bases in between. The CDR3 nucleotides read TGTGCCAGCAGGGGGTGGGGGCCGGTGGGCAATGAGCAGTTCTTC. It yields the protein CASRGWGPVGNEQFF. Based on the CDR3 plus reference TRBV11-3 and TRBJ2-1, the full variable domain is EAGVVQSPRYKIIEKKQPVAFWCNPISGHNTLYWYLQNLGQGPELLIRYENEEAVDDSQLPKDRFSAERLKGVDSTLKIQPAELGDSAVYLCASRGWGPVGNEQFFGPGTRLTVL.

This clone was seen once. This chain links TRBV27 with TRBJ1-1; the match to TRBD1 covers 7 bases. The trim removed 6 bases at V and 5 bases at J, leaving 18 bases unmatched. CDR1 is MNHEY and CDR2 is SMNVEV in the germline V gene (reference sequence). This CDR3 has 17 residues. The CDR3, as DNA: TGTGCCAGCAGCTCCTACACAGGGTTTTCACAGGGGACTGAAGCTTTCTTT. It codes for CASSSYTGFSQGTEAFF.

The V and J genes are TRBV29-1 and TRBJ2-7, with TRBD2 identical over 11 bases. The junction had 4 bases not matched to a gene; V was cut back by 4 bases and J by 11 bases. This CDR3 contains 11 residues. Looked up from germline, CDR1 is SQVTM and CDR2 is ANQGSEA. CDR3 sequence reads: CSVVSGGAEYF. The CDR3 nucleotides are TGCAGCGTTGTTAGCGGGGGGGCCGAGTACTTC.

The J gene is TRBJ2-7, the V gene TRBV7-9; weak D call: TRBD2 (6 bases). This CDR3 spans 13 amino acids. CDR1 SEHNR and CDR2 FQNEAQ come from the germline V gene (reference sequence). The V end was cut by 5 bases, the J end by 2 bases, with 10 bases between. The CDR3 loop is CASSPGGPYEQYF. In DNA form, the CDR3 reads TGTGCCAGCAGCCCCGGGGGACCCTACGAGCAGTACTTC.

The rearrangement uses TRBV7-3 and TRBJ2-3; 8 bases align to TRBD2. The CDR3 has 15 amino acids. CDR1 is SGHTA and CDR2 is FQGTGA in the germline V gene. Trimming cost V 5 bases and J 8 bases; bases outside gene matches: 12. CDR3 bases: TGTGCCAGCAGCCCCTTAGCGGGGCCCCGGGGTACGCAGTATTTT. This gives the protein CASSPLAGPRGTQYF.

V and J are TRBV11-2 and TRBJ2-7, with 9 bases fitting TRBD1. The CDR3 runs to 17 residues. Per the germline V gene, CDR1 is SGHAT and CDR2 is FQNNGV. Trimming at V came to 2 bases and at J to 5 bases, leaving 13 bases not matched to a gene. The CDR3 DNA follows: TGTGCCAGCAGCTTATGGATTCCGGGACAGGGTTCCCACGAGCAGTACTTC. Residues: CASSLWIPGQGSHEQYF.

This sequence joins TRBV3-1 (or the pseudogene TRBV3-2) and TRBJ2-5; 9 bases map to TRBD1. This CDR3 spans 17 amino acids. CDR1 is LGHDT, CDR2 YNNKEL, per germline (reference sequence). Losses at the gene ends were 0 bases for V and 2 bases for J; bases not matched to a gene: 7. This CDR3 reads CASSQDLHRGRQETQYF. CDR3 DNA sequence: TGTGCCAGCAGCCAAGATCTGCACAGGGGGCGACAAGAGACCCAGTACTTC.

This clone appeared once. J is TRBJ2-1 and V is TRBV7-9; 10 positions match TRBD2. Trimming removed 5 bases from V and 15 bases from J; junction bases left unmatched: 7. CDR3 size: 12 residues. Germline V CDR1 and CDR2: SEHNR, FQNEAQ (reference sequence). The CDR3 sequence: CASSLGTSVRFF. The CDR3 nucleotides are TGTGCCAGCAGCCTAGGGACTAGCGTTAGGTTCTTC.

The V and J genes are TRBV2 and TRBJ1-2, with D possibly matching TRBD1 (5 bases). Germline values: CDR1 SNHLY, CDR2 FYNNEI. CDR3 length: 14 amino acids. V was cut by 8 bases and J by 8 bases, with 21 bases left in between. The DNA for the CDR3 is TGTGCCAGCGGATTTGGGCGGGATCAGGGCGGCTACACCTTC. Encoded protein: CASGFGRDQGGYTF.

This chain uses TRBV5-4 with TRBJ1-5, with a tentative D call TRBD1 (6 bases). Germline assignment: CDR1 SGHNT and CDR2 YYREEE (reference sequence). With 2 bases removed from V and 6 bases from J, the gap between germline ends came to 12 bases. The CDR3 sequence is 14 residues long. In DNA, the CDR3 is TGTGCCAGCAGCTTAGGAGGGGGGGGTCAGCCCCAGCATTTT. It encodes CASSLGGGGQPQHF.

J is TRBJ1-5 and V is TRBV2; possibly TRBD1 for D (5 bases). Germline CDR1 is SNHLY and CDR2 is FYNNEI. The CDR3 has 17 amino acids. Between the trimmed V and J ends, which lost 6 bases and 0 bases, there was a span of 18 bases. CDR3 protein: CASSTWGDADSNQPQHF. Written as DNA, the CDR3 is TGTGCCAGCAGCACCTGGGGGGATGCGGATAGCAATCAGCCCCAGCATTTT.

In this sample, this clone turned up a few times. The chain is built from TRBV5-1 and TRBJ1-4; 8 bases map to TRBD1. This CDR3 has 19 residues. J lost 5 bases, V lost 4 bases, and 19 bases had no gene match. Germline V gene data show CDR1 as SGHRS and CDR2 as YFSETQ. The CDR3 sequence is CASSQTSQSSGGENEKLFF. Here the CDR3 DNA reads TGCGCCAGCAGCCAAACCTCCCAATCATCAGGGGGCGAAAATGAAAAACTGTTTTTT.

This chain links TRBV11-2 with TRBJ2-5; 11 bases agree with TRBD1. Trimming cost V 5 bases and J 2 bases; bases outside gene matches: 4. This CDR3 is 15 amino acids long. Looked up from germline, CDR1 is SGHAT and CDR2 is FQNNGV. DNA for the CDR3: TGTGCCAGCAGCGACCGGGACAGGGGGCAAGAGACCCAGTACTTC. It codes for CASSDRDRGQETQYF.

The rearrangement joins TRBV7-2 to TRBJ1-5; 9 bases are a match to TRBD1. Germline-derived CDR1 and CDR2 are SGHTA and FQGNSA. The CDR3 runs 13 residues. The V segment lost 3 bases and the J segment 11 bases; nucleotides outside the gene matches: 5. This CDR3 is CASSFDRGTAQHF. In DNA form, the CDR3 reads TGTGCCAGCAGCTTTGACAGGGGGACGGCCCAGCATTTT.

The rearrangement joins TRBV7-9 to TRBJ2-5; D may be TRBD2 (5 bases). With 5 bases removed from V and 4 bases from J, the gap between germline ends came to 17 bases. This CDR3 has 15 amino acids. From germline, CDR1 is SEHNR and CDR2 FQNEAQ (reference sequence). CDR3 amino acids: CASSPPSVAGETQYF. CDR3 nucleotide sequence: TGTGCCAGCAGCCCACCCTCGGTCGCGGGAGAGACCCAGTACTTC.

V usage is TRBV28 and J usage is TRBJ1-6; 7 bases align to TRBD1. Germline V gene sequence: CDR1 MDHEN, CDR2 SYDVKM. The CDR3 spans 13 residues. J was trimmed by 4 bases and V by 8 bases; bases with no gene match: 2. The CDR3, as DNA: TGTGCCAGCTGGACAGGTTATAATTCACCCCTCCACTTT. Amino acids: CASWTGYNSPLHF.

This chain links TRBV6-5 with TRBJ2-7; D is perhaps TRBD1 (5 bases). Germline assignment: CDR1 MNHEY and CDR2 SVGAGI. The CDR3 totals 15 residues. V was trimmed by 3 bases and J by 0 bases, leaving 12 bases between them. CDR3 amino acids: CASSYRQSVSYEQYF. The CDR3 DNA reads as TGTGCCAGCAGTTATCGACAGTCCGTCTCCTACGAGCAGTACTTC.

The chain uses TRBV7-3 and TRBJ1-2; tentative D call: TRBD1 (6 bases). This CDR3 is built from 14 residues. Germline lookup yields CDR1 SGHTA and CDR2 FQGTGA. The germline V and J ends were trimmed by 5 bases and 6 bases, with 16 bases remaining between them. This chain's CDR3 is CASSPTTGIDGYTF. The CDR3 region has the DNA TGTGCCAGCAGCCCAACGACAGGCATCGATGGCTACACCTTC.

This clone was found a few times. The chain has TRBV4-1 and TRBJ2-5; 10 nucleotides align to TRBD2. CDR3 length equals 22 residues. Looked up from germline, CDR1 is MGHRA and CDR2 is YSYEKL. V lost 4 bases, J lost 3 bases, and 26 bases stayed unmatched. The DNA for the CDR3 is TGCGCCAGCAGCCCTTCGACAGGGAACTGGGGGCTAGCGGGGGCCGGGAAAGAGACCCAGTACTTC. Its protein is CASSPSTGNWGLAGAGKETQYF.

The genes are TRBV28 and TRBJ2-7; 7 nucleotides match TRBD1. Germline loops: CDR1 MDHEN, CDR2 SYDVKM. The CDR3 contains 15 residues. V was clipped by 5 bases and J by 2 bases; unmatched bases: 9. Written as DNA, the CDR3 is TGTGCCAGCAGTACCCCACGACAGGGCGCCTACGAGCAGTACTTC. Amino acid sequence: CASSTPRQGAYEQYF.

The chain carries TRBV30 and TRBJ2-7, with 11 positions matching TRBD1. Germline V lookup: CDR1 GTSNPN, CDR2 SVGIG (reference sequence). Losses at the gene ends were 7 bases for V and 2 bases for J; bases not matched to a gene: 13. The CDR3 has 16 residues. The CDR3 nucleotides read TGTGCCTCCCCGGGACAGGGGGGTTCCTGTACCTACGAGCAGTACTTC. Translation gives CASPGQGGSCTYEQYF.

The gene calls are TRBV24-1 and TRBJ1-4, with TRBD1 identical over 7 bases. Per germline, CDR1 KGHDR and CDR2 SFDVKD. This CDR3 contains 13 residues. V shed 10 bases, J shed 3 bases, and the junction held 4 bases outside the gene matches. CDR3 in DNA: TGTGCCACGGGGGACAGTTCTAATGAAAAACTGTTTTTT. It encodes CATGDSSNEKLFF.